This TCR beta chain was recorded in a study of radiation and T cells in renal cell carcinoma. Stated treatment: 15 Gy SBRT to primary tumor, nephrectomy 4 weeks later. Nephrectomy followed 15 Gy stereotactic body radiation by 4 weeks. Here immunoSEQ multiplex PCR was the method, and the copy in TCRdb shows in-frame clones only, minus some. The sample has several thousand clones; roughly 58% are singletons. There are 15 residues in the CDR3. CDR1 SGHKS and CDR2 YYEKEE come from the germline V gene (reference sequence). Trimming stripped 6 bases from V and 0 bases from J, with 12 bases between. This clone came up a few times. Antigen unknown. Study observations and caveats: Sampling covered only around 0.98 g of each tumor. From baseline, blood top tumor clonotypes peaked at 2 weeks post-radiation.

The TCR originated in a woman aged 60-75 years with renal cell carcinoma. V usage is TRBV5-5 and J usage is TRBJ1-4; D is ambiguous. This specimen consisted of tumor tissue, obtained from a patient whose treatment included radiotherapy and nephrectomy. Here the CDR3 DNA reads TGTGCCAGCAAACTCGCTCTCGCAACTAATGAAAAACTGTTTTTT. It encodes CASKLALATNEKLFF.